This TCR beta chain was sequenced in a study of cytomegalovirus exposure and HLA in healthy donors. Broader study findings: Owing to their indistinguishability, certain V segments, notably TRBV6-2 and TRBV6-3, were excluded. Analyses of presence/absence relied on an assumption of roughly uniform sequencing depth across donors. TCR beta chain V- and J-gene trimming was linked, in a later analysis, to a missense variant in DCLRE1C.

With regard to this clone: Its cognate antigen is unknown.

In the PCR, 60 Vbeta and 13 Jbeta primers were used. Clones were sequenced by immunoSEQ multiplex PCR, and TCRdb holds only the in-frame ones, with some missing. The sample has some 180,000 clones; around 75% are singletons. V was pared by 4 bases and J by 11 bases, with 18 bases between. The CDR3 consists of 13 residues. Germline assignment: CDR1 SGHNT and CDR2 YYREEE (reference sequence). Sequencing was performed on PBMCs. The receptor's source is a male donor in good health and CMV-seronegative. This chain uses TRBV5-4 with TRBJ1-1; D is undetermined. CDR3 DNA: TGTGCCAGCAGCATCGACGGCCGCGGCAATGCTTTCTTT. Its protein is CASSIDGRGNAFF.